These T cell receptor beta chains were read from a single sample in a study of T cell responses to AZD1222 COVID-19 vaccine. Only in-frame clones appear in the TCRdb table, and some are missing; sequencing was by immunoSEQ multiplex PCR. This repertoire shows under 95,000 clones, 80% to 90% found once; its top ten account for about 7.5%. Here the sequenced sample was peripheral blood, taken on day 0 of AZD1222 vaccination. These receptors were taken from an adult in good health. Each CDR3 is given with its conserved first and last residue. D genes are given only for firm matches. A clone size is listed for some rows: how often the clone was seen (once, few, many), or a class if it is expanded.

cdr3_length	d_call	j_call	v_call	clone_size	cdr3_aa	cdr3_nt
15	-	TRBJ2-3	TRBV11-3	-	CASSLGFSSTDTQYF	TGTGCCAGCAGCCTCGGGTTCAGCAGCACAGATACGCAGTATTTT
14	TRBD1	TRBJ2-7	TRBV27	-	CASSSTGQGREQYF	TGTGCCAGCAGTTCGACCGGACAGGGTCGGGAGCAGTACTTC
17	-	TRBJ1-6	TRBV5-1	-	CASSLEGRNSYNSPLHF	TGCGCCAGCAGCTTGGAAGGACGGAACTCCTATAATTCACCCCTCCACTTT
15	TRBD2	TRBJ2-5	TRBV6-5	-	CASSVGLAGVVTQYF	TGTGCCAGCAGCGTGGGACTAGCGGGGGTGGTGACCCAGTACTTC
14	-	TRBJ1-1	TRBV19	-	CASSISGGSTEAFF	TGTGCCAGTAGTATCTCTGGGGGGAGTACTGAAGCTTTCTTT
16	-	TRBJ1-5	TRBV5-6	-	CASSLTGGFSNQPQHF	TGTGCCAGCAGCCTAACGGGAGGGTTTAGCAATCAGCCCCAGCATTTT
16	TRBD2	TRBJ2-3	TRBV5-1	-	CASSVEIAGEGDTQYF	TGCGCCAGCAGCGTCGAGATAGCGGGAGAAGGAGATACGCAGTATTTT
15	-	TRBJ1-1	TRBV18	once	CASSPSGYSNTEAFF	TGTGCCAGCTCACCATCAGGATATTCGAACACTGAAGCTTTCTTT
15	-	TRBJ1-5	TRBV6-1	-	CASSEGIGGNQPQHF	TGTGCCAGCAGTGAAGGAATAGGGGGCAATCAGCCCCAGCATTTT
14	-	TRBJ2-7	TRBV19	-	CASSPTRSSYEQYF	TGTGCCAGTAGTCCGACCAGGAGCTCCTACGAGCAGTACTTC
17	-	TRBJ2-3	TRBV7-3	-	CASSPSSGAAPTDTQYF	TGTGCCAGCAGCCCGTCCTCGGGGGCAGCCCCCACAGATACGCAGTATTTT
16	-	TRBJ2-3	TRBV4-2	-	CASSQGNSGRTDTQYF	TGTGCCAGCAGCCAAGGGAATAGCGGTCGCACAGATACGCAGTATTTT
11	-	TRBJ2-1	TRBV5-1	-	CASSSHNEQFF	TGCGCCAGCAGCTCACACAATGAGCAGTTCTTC